The 15 T cell receptor beta chains in this list originate from one sample, sequenced in a study of T cells in Graves' hyperthyroidism and ophthalmopathy (dated by TCRdb to 2018 to 2020). Libraries were constructed by multiplex PCR. The instrument given in TCRdb is Illumina HiSeq 2000. Amplification of TCR beta CDR3 regions was carried out from RNA transcripts. The TCR CDR3 was subjected to a first round of RT-PCR using the HTBI primer set and the Qiagen OneStep RT-PCR kit. TCRdb passed the public sequencing reads through fastp at Q25 and MiXCR, retaining productive beta sequences. CDR3 protein sequences are deduplicated, and each keeps its most common genes and DNA. The table for this sample lists 130,000 to 150,000 distinct CDR3 sequences; around 21% of them were counted only once. The biggest ten clones account for more than 65% of the sample. Sequenced material: blood. The receptors come from a woman aged 45-65 years with Graves' hyperthyroidism that later progressed to Graves' ophthalmopathy.

This clonotype was found many times. J is TRBJ2-5 and V is TRBV13; D gene unclear. V gave up 4 bases and J gave up 2 bases, with 11 bases separating them. The CDR3 has 14 residues. Germline V gene sequence: CDR1 PRHDT, CDR2 FYEKMQ (reference sequence). The CDR3 bases are TGTGCCAGCAGCTCCCTTACCGGGCAAGAGACCCAGTACTTC. It specifies CASSSLTGQETQYF.

The sample holds many counts of this clonotype. The chain combines TRBV12-3 or TRBV12-4 with TRBJ1-3; D unclear. With 3 bases removed from V and 4 bases from J, the gap between germline ends came to 4 bases. The CDR3 has 12 amino acids. The DNA for the CDR3 is TGTGCCAGCAGTTTTGTCGGAAACACCATATATTTT. The encoded protein is CASSFVGNTIYF.

In this sample, this clonotype turned up a few times. This chain joins TRBV7-2 and TRBJ2-1; D is unresolved. This CDR3 has 11 residues. The germline V gene has CDR1 SGHTA and CDR2 FQGNSA. V lost 9 bases and J 6 bases, leaving 9 bases between the germline ends. CDR3 DNA sequence: TGTGCCAGTCGGCCCAGCAATGAGCAGTTCTTC. Protein: CASRPSNEQFF.

Of note for this clonotype: A much larger clone differs by one base, so this may be a read error. CDR3 in DNA: TGTGCCAGCAGCACACGCCTCCGGGGCCATGAAGCTTTCTTT. Its translation: CASSTRLRGHEAFF. The genes are TRBV28 and TRBJ1-1, with D tentatively TRBD1 (5 bases). The V gene lost 6 bases and the J gene lost 7 bases, with 18 bases spanning the gap. The CDR3 is made up of 14 amino acids. CDR1 is MDHEN and CDR2 is SYDVKM in the germline V gene.

This chain links TRBV4-1 with TRBJ2-1, with 9 bases identical to TRBD2. V was clipped by 0 bases and J by 4 bases; unmatched bases: 1. Looked up from germline, CDR1 is MGHRA and CDR2 is YSYEKL. The CDR3 is 15 amino acids. The CDR3 protein is CASSQDSGSYNEQFF. CDR3 DNA sequence: TGCGCCAGCAGCCAAGATAGCGGGAGTTACAATGAGCAGTTCTTC.

There are many counts of this clonotype. CDR3 residues: CASRGGQGIHSNQPQHF. CDR3 sequence (DNA): TGTGCCAGCAGAGGTGGACAGGGAATCCATAGCAATCAGCCCCAGCATTTT. The V call is TRBV2, the J call TRBJ1-5; 8 bases fit TRBD1. V trimming: 6 bases; J trimming: 0 bases; junction bases outside the gene matches: 10. Germline V gene sequence: CDR1 SNHLY, CDR2 FYNNEI. The CDR3 is 17 residues long.

This clonotype was detected only a few times. The chain carries TRBV20-1 and TRBJ2-2; 7 bases line up with TRBD1. J was trimmed by 4 bases and V by 0 bases; bases with no gene match: 14. CDR1 is DFQATT, CDR2 SNEGSKA, per germline (reference sequence). There are 18 residues in the CDR3. DNA for the CDR3: TGCAGTGCTAGAGATTGGAGAGGGGGCTTAGGTCGCACCGGGGAGCTGTTTTTT. This encodes CSARDWRGGLGRTGELFF.

There are many counts of this clonotype. The chain has TRBV18 and TRBJ2-3, with TRBD2 matching over 11 bases. From germline, CDR1 is KGHSH and CDR2 LQKENI. The V segment lost 1 base and the J segment 0 bases; nucleotides outside the gene matches: 0. The length of the CDR3 is 16 residues. CDR3 residues: CASSPRLAGSTDTQYF. The DNA for the CDR3 is TGTGCCAGCTCACCACGACTAGCGGGGAGCACAGATACGCAGTATTTT.

This clonotype has ten or more counts. This chain uses TRBV18 with TRBJ2-1; D ambiguous. V gave up 6 bases and J gave up 8 bases, with 23 bases separating them. Germline V gene data show CDR1 as KGHSH and CDR2 as LQKENI. This CDR3 is 16 amino acids long. CDR3 DNA sequence: TGTGCCAGCTCCCGCCGACCCCCATCGGCCCAATATGAGCAGTTCTTC. It codes for CASSRRPPSAQYEQFF.

The chain combines TRBV4-1 with TRBJ2-1; possibly TRBD1 or TRBD2 for D (5 bases each). The CDR3 has 16 amino acids. The V end lost 2 bases, the J end lost 6 bases, and 17 bases lay between the germline ends. Germline CDR1 and CDR2: MGHRA and YSYEKL. CDR3 in DNA: TGCGCCAGCAGCCAACCGAAGGGACGGCATGGCAATGAGCAGTTCTTC. It translates to CASSQPKGRHGNEQFF.

The chain recombines TRBV5-1 with TRBJ2-7; 7 bases match TRBD1. The trim removed 4 bases at V and 3 bases at J, leaving 7 bases unmatched. The CDR3 contains 14 residues. Germline CDR1 and CDR2: SGHRS and YFSETQ. The CDR3 DNA reads TGCGCCAGCAGCCTATCCGGGACAGTCTACGAGCAGTACTTC. It translates to CASSLSGTVYEQYF.

To note about this clonotype: Being one base from a much bigger clone, this may be a read error. The rearrangement links TRBV20-1 to TRBJ1-2; D might be TRBD1 (6 bases). The CDR3 covers 12 residues. Germline CDR1 is DFQATT and CDR2 is SNEGSKA (reference sequence). The DNA of the CDR3 is TGCAGTACTAGAGCAGGGGCAAGAGGCTACACCTTC. It encodes CSTRAGARGYTF.

The chain uses TRBV19 and TRBJ2-7, with 7 bases identical to TRBD2. V lost 1 base and J lost 0; bases outside the gene matches: 3. The CDR3 is 15 amino acids. Germline V gives CDR1 LNHDA, CDR2 SQIVND (reference sequence). The DNA of the CDR3 is TGTGCCAGTAGTATAGCCCTAGCGGTCTCCTACGAGCAGTACTTC. Amino acid sequence: CASSIALAVSYEQYF.

The genes are TRBV5-6 and TRBJ2-7; TRBD1 matches at 8 bases. Germline V gene sequence: CDR1 SGHDT, CDR2 YYEEEE. This CDR3 has 14 amino acids. V lost 1 base to trimming and J lost 3 bases; unmatched junction nucleotides: 3. CDR3 nucleotides: TGTGCCAGCAGCTTGAGCAGGGGGCTCTACGAGCAGTACTTC. The encoded protein is CASSLSRGLYEQYF.

This clonotype was seen repeatedly, ten times or more. This chain links TRBV28 with TRBJ1-1; D is perhaps TRBD1 (6 bases). V was pared by 6 bases and J by 0 bases, with 11 bases between. CDR1 is MDHEN and CDR2 is SYDVKM in the germline V gene. The CDR3 is made up of 14 amino acids. CDR3 sequence reads: CASSPGALNTEAFF. The CDR3 DNA follows: TGTGCCAGCAGCCCAGGGGCGCTGAACACTGAAGCTTTCTTT.